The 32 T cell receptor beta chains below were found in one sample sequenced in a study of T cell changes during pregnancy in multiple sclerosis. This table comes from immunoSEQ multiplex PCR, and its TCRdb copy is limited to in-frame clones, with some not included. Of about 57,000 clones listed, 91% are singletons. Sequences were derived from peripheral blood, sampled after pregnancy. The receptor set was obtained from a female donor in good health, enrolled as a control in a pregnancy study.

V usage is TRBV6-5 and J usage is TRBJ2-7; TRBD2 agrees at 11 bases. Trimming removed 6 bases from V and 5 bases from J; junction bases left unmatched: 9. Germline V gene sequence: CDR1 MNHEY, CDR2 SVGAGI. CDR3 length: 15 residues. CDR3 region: CASSRLAGGIHEQYF. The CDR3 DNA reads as TGTGCCAGCAGCCGCCTAGCGGGAGGAATCCACGAGCAGTACTTC.

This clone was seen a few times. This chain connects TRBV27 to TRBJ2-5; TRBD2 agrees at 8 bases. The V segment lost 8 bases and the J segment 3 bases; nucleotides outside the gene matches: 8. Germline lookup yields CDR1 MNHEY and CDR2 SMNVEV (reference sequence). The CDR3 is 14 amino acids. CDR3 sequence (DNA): TGTGCCAGCGGTTCAGCGGGAGTGGAAGAGACCCAGTACTTC. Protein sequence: CASGSAGVEETQYF.

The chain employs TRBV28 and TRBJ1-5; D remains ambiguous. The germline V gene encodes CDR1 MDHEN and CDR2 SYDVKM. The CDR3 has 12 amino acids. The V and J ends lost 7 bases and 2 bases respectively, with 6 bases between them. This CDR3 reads CASIHRNQPQHF. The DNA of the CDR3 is TGTGCCAGCATCCATCGCAATCAGCCCCAGCATTTT.

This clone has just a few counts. CDR3 sequence reads: CASSNLGQGHGYTF. The DNA of the CDR3 is TGTGCCAGTAGTAACTTGGGACAGGGGCATGGCTACACCTTC. This chain joins TRBV19 and TRBJ1-2; 10 nucleotides agree with TRBD1. Germline V gene sequence: CDR1 LNHDA, CDR2 SQIVND (reference sequence). This CDR3 has 14 amino acids. Trimming took 4 bases from V and 6 from J; bases not matched to a gene: 5.

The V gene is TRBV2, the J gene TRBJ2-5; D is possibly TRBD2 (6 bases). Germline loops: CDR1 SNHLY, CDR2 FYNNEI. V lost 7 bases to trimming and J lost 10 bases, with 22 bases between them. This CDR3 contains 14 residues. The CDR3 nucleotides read TGTGCCAGCATTTCCAGGCGGGACGGAGGCCGCCAGTACTTC. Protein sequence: CASISRRDGGRQYF.

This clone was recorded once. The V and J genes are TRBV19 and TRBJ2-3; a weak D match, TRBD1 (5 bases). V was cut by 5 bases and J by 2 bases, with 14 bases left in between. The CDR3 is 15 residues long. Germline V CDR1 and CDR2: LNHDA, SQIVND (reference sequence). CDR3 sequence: CASSPPMGPTDTQYF. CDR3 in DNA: TGTGCCAGTAGTCCGCCGATGGGGCCCACAGATACGCAGTATTTT.

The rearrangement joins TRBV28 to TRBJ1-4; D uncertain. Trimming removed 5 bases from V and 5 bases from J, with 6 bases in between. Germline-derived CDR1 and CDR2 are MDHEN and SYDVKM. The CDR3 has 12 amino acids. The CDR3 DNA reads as TGTGCCAGCAGTCGGTTGAATGAAAAACTGTTTTTT. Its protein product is CASSRLNEKLFF. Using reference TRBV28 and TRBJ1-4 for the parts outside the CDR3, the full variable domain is DVKVTQSSRYLVKRTGEKVFLECVQDMDHENMFWYRQDPGLGLRLIYFSYDVKMKEKGDIPEGYSVSREKKERFSLILESASTNQTSMYLCASSRLNEKLFFGSGTQLSVL.

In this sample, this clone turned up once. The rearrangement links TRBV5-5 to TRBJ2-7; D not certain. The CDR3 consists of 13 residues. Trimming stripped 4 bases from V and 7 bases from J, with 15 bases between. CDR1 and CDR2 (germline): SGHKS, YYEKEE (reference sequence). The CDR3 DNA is TGTGCCAGCAGCAGGAGCTCCATATGGGAGCAGTACTTC. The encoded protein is CASSRSSIWEQYF.

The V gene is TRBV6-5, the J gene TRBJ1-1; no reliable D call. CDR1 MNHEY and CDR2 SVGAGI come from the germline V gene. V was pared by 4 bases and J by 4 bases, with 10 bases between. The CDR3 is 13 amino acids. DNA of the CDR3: TGTGCCAGCAGTTCTCCGGGGAGCACTGAAGCTTTCTTT. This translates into CASSSPGSTEAFF.

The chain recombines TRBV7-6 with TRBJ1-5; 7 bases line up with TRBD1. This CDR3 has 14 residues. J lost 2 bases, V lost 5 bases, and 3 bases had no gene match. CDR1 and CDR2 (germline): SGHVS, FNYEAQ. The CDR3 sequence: CASSLGQGNQPQHF. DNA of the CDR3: TGTGCCAGCAGCCTCGGACAGGGCAATCAGCCCCAGCATTTT.

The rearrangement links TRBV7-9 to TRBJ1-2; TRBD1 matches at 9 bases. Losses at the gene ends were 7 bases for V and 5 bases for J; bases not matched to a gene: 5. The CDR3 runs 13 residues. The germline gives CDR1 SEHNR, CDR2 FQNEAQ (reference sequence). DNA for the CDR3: TGTGCCAGCACCCGGACAGGGGTTTATGGCTACACCTTC. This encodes CASTRTGVYGYTF.

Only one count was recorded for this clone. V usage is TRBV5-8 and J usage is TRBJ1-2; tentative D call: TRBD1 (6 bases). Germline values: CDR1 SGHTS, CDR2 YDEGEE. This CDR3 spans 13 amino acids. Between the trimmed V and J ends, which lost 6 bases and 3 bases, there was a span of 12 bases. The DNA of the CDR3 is TGTGCCAGCAACCACAGGGTGGACTATGGCTACACCTTC. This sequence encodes CASNHRVDYGYTF.

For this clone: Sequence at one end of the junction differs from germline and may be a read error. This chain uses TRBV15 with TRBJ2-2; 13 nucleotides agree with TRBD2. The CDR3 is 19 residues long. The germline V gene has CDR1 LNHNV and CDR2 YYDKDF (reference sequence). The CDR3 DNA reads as TGTGCCACCAGTAGAGCGAGGGGACTAGCGGGGCCCTACACCGGGGAGCTGTTTTTT. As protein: CATSRARGLAGPYTGELFF.

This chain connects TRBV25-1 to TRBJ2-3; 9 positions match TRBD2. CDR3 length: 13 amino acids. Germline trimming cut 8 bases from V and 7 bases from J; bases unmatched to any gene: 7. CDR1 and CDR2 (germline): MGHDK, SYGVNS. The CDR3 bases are TGTGCCAGCGGGAGTAGCGGGAGACATACGCAGTATTTT. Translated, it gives CASGSSGRHTQYF.

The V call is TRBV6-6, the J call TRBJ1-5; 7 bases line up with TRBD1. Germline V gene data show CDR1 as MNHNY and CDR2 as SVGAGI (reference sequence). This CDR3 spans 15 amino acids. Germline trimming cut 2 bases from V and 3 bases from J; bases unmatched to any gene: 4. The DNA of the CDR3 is TGTGCCAGCAGTTACGAGGGGGCCAACAATCAGCCCCAGCATTTT. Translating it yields CASSYEGANNQPQHF.

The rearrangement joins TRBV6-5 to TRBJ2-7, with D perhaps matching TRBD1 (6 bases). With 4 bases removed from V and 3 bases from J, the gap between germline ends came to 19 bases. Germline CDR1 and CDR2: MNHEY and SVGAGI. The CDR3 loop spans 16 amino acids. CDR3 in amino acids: CASSLGPSGHYYEQYF. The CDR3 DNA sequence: TGTGCCAGCAGTTTGGGCCCCTCGGGACATTACTACGAGCAGTACTTC.

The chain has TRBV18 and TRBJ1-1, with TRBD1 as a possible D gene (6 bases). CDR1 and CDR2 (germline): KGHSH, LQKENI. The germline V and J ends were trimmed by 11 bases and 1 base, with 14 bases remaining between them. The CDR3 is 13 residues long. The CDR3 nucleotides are TGTGCCGGTAGAGTGACAGGGAACACTGAAGCTTTCTTT. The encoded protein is CAGRVTGNTEAFF.

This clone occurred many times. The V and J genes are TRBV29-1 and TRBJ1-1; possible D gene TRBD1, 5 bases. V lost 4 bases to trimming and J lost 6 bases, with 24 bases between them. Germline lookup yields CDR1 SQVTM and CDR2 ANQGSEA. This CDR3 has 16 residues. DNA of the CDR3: TGCAGCGTTGTGGGTATGCAGGGACTGATTATGGCTGAAGCTTTCTTT. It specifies CSVVGMQGLIMAEAFF.

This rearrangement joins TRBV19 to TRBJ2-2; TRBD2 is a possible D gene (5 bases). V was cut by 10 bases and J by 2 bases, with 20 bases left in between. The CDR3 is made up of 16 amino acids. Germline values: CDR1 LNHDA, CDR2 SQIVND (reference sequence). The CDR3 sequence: CATRGGLRTNTGELFF. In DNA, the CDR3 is TGTGCCACTAGAGGAGGACTCCGAACTAACACCGGGGAGCTGTTTTTT.

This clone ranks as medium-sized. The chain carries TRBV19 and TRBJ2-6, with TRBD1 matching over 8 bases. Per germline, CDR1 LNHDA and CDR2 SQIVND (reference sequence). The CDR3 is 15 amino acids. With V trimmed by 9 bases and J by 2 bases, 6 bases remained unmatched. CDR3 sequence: CASGTGGTGANVLTF. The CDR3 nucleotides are TGTGCCAGCGGGACAGGAGGGACTGGGGCCAACGTCCTGACTTTC. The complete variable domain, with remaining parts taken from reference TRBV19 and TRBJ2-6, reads DGGITQSPKYLFRKEGQNVTLSCEQNLNHDAMYWYRQDPGQGLRLIYYSQIVNDFQKGDIAEGYSVSREKKESFPLTVTSAQKNPTAFYLCASGTGGTGANVLTFGAGSRLTVL.

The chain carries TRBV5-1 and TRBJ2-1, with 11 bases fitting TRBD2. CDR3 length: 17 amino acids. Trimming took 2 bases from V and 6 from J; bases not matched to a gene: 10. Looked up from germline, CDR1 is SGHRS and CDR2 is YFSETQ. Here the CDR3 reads CASSFPEASGGTNEQFF. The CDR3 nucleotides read TGCGCCAGCAGCTTCCCCGAGGCTAGCGGGGGGACCAATGAGCAGTTCTTC.

CDR3 sequence reads: CASSLNRVSQFF. The CDR3 region has the DNA TGTGCCAGCAGCTTGAACAGAGTAAGTCAGTTCTTC. The chain couples TRBV5-6 to TRBJ2-1; D not certain. CDR3 size: 12 residues. The V end lost 1 base, the J end lost 13 bases, and 12 bases lay between the germline ends. CDR1 is SGHDT and CDR2 is YYEEEE in the germline V gene.

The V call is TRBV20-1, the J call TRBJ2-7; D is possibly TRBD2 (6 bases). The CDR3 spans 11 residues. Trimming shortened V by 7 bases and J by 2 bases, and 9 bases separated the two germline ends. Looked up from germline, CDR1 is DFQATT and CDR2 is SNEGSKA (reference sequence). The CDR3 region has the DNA TGCAGTGTTAGGGAGGCCTACGAGCAGTACTTC. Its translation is CSVREAYEQYF.

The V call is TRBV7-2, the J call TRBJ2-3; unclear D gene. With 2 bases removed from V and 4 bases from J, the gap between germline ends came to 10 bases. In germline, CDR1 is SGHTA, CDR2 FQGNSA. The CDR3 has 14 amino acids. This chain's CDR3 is CASSLTVNPDTQYF. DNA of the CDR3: TGTGCCAGCAGCTTAACGGTAAACCCAGATACGCAGTATTTT.

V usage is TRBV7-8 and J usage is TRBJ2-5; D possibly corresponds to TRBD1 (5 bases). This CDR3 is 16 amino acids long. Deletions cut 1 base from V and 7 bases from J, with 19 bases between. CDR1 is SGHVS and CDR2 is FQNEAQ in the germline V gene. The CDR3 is CASSLGGRGRTATQYF. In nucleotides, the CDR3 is TGTGCCAGCAGCTTAGGGGGTAGGGGCAGGACCGCGACCCAGTACTTC. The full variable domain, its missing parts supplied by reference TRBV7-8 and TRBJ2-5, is GAGVSQSPRYKVAKRGQDVALRCDPISGHVSLFWYQQALGQGPEFLTYFQNEAQLDKSGLPSDRFFAERPEGSVSTLKIQRTQQEDSAVYLCASSLGGRGRTATQYFGPGTRLLVL.

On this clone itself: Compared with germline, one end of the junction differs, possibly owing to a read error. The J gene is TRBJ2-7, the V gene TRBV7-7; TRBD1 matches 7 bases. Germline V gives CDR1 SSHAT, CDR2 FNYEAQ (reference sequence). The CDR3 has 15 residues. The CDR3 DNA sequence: TGTGCTAGCAGCCCCTCGACAGGGCAAACCTACGAGCAGTACTTC. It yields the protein CASSPSTGQTYEQYF.

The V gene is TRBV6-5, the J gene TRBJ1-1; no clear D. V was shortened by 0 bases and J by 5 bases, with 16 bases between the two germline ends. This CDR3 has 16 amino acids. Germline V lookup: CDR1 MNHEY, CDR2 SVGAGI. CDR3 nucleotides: TGTGCCAGCAGTTACTCGGGTACCCGTCCGGGGACTGAAGCTTTCTTT. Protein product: CASSYSGTRPGTEAFF.

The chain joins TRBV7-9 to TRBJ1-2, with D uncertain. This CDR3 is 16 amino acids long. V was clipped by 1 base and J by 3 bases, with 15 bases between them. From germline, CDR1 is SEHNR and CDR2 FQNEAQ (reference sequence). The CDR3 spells CASSLENGVSYYGYTF. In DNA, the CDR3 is TGTGCCAGCAGCTTAGAAAATGGAGTATCCTACTATGGCTACACCTTC. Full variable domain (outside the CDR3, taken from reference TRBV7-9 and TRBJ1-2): DTGVSQNPRHKITKRGQNVTFRCDPISEHNRLYWYRQTLGQGPEFLTYFQNEAQLEKSRLLSDRFSAERPKGSFSTLEIQRTEQGDSAMYLCASSLENGVSYYGYTFGSGTRLTVV.

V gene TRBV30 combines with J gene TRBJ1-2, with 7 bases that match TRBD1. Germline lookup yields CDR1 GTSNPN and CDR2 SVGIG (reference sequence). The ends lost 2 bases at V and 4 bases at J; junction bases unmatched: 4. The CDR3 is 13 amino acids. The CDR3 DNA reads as TGTGCCTGGAGTACAGGGGACCTCTATGGCTACACCTTC. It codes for CAWSTGDLYGYTF.

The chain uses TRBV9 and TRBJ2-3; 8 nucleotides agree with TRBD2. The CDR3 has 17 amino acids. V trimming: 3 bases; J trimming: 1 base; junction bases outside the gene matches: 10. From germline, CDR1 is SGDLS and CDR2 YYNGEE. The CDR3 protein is CASSAPGGPSRTDTQYF. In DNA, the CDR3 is TGTGCCAGCAGCGCCCCGGGAGGGCCATCTCGCACAGATACGCAGTATTTT.

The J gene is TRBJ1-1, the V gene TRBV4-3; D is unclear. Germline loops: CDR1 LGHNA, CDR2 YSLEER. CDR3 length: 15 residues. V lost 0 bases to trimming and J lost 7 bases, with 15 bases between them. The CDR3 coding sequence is TGCGCCAGCAGCCAAGATCCTAAACAGAGTGTTGAAGCTTTCTTT. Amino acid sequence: CASSQDPKQSVEAFF.

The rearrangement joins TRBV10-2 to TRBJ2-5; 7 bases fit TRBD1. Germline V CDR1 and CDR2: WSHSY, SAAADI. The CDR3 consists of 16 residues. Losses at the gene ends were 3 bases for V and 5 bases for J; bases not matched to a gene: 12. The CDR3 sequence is CASSEGNRGLLETQYF. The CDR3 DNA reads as TGCGCCAGCAGTGAAGGGAACAGGGGATTATTGGAGACCCAGTACTTC.